This T cell receptor (beta chain) is from a study of blood T cells in healthy people across ages. Germline V CDR1 and CDR2: DFQATT, SNEGSKA (reference sequence). V lost 3 bases to trimming and J lost 3 bases, with 17 bases between them. This CDR3 comprises 15 residues. The second PCR ran about 6 to 12 cycles with a sample-barcoded 5' primer and J-beta primers. One entry per CDR3 protein, called by TCRdb with MiXCR from the 5' RACE reads. The table records 600,000 to 1,000,000 distinct CDR3 sequences, 25% of them present only once. The sample was also linked to a second study, of T cells of mothers and their children.

The chain recombines TRBV20-1 with TRBJ1-2; D possibly corresponds to TRBD1 (6 bases). This receptor was identified in a boy aged 5-17 years in good health. Sequencing was done on a sample of blood. The CDR3 DNA reads as TGCAGTGCTAGTCCTGAGGACAGAGGACACTATGGCTACACCTTC. Its translation is CSASPEDRGHYGYTF.